The source of this T cell receptor beta chain is a study of tumor-infiltrating lymphocytes in primary liver carcinoma. Study in general: The study included patients who were men and women aged 30 to 69 years. Points from the study as a whole: Blood fell significantly below tumors in its top-250-clone fraction (p = 0.039).

Germline CDR1 SGHAT, CDR2 FQNNGV. CDR3 length: 14 amino acids. The investigators made TCR beta cDNA from 400 to 550 ng total RNA, using a constant-region primer. Construction of TCR beta libraries relied on three successive nested multiplex PCR rounds employing slightly modified ARM-PCR. The first two PCR rounds, approximately 10 cycles each, used TRBV1-TRBV30 forward primers and a C-beta reverse primer. TCRdb re-called the multiplex PCR reads with MiXCR, one entry per CDR3 protein. Here the sample spans about 20,000 distinct CDR3 sequences, about 65% being singletons. This clonotype has only one observation. Its antigen is not known. Mismatch with germline at one junction end may stem from a read error. The source material, 20-30 mg of unsorted bulk tissue, was used to co-extract RNA and DNA. Treatment-naive at the time, the patients had chronic HBV infection.

The rearrangement links TRBV11-2 to TRBJ2-1; tentatively, D is TRBD1 (5 bases). Sequencing used liver tumor tissue from sampling region 1. The subset is: tumor region T1, superior pole. This receptor was taken from a man aged 40-55 years with primary liver carcinoma and hepatitis B virus infection. The CDR3 loop reads CVSSLGAAHKEQFF. In DNA form, the CDR3 reads TGTGTCAGCAGCTTAGGGGCCGCACACAAAGAGCAGTTCTTC.